Listed below are T cell receptor beta chains from one sample, sequenced in a study of blood T cell repertoires in COVID-19. Assay used: immunoSEQ multiplex PCR; TCRdb lists only in-frame clones, some missing. The table shows over 15,000 clones, with around 85% occurring only once. Input material: peripheral blood. The source is a man aged 35 to 55 with active or convalescent COVID-19. Each CDR3 is given with its conserved first and last residue. The D gene is left open where the match is weak. Clone size is stated in some rows and not others, as once, few, many or a class when expanded.

.	.	TRBV6-5	TRBJ1-1	TGTGCCAGCAGTTTGGGGGGTGTGAACACTGAAGCTTTCTTT	CASSLGGVNTEAFF
.	TRBD1	TRBV7-9	TRBJ1-1	TGTGCCAGCAGCTTATCCCGGACAGGGAACACTGAAGCTTTCTTT	CASSLSRTGNTEAFF
few	TRBD2	TRBV9	TRBJ2-1	TGTGCCAGCAGCGTGTACGAGGTGGCTAGCGGGGGTCATGAGCAGTTCTTC	CASSVYEVASGGHEQFF
.	.	TRBV7-9	TRBJ1-2	TGTGCCAGCTCCCTGGGGGGGAAGATTGGCTACACCTTC	CASSLGGKIGYTF
.	.	TRBV9	TRBJ2-5	TGTGCCAGCAGCGTAGAGGACTCCCCCGGGGAGACCCAGTACTTC	CASSVEDSPGETQYF
.	.	TRBV27	TRBJ2-7	TGTGCCAGCAGTTTAACAGCGGTATACGAGCAGTACTTC	CASSLTAVYEQYF
few	.	TRBV7-9	TRBJ1-3	TGTGCCAGCAGCCCGCCTATTGGAAACACCATATATTTT	CASSPPIGNTIYF
.	TRBD1	TRBV9	TRBJ1-2	TGTGCCAGCAGCGGACAGGGCAACTATGGCTACACCTTC	CASSGQGNYGYTF
.	.	TRBV27	TRBJ2-1	TGTGCCAGCAGTTTCGGACGCGGGGTGTACAATGAGCAGTTCTTC	CASSFGRGVYNEQFF
few	TRBD1	TRBV5-1	TRBJ1-1	TGCGCCAGCAGCTTCGGGACAGGGGATCGGATCACTGAAGCTTTCTTT	CASSFGTGDRITEAFF
.	.	TRBV5-1	TRBJ2-7	TGCGCCAGCAGCTCCCCCATCAACTCCTACGAGCAGTACTTC	CASSSPINSYEQYF
.	.	TRBV20-1	TRBJ1-2	TGCAGGCCTTCGACGGGGTATGGCTACACCTTC	CRPSTGYGYTF
.	.	TRBV6-5	TRBJ1-4	TGTGCCAGCAGGCGGGGGGAAGGAAAACTGTTTTTT	CASRRGEGKLFF
.	.	TRBV4-1	TRBJ1-4	TGCGCCAGCAGCCAATTCCCAGGCTCAGCAACTAATGAAAAACTGTTTTTT	CASSQFPGSATNEKLFF
.	.	TRBV6-5	TRBJ2-5	TGTGCCAGCAGTCCCAGGAGGGGAGGGACCCAGTACTTC	CASSPRRGGTQYF
.	TRBD2	TRBV7-2	TRBJ2-3	TGTGCCAGCAGGCGGGGGACCTACCCTAGCACAGATACGCAGTATTTT	CASRRGTYPSTDTQYF
.	.	TRBV25-1	TRBJ2-3	TGTGCCAGCACGGGAGTAGATACGCAGTATTTT	CASTGVDTQYF
.	.	TRBV6-4	TRBJ2-6	TGTGCCAGCAGTGACTCGTCGGGGGTCGGGGCCAACGTCCTGACTTTC	CASSDSSGVGANVLTF
.	.	TRBV19	TRBJ2-1	TGTGCCAGTAGTATGGGTTCTGAGGTGGCCTACAACAATGAGCAGTTCTTC	CASSMGSEVAYNNEQFF
.	.	TRBV10-3	TRBJ2-7	TGTGCCGCGGGGCCCCTTTGGAAGCAGTACTTC	CAAGPLWKQYF
few	TRBD1	TRBV11-2	TRBJ1-5	TGTGCCAGCAGCACGGACAGGAATCAGCCCCAGCATTTT	CASSTDRNQPQHF
.	.	TRBV7-2	TRBJ1-6	TGTGCCAGCAGCTCGACAGGTCTATCACCCCTCCACTTT	CASSSTGLSPLHF
.	.	TRBV10-3	TRBJ2-3	TGTGCCATCAGGGCCCCCAGCACAGATACGCAGTATTTT	CAIRAPSTDTQYF
.	.	TRBV24-1	TRBJ2-3	TGTGCCACCAGGGACTCAAGCACAGATACGCAGTATTTT	CATRDSSTDTQYF